This T cell receptor (beta chain) originates from a study of blood T cells in healthy people across ages. The germline CDR1 and CDR2 sequences are KGHSH and LQKENI. The CDR3 has 12 residues. V shed 2 bases and J shed 6 bases, with 8 bases lying between them. A second PCR of 7 to 11 cycles used a sample-barcoded 5' primer and a J-beta primer mix. MiXCR, applied by TCRdb to the 5' RACE reads, yields one record per CDR3 protein. The table lists roughly 1,500,000 distinct CDR3 sequences, 34% of them singletons. The sample comprised blood. The J gene is TRBJ2-7, the V gene TRBV18, with TRBD1 as a possible D gene (5 bases). The TCR originated in a woman under 40 in good health. CDR3 sequence reads: CASSPKGVEQYF. The CDR3 DNA sequence: TGTGCCAGCTCACCAAAAGGGGTCGAGCAGTACTTC.